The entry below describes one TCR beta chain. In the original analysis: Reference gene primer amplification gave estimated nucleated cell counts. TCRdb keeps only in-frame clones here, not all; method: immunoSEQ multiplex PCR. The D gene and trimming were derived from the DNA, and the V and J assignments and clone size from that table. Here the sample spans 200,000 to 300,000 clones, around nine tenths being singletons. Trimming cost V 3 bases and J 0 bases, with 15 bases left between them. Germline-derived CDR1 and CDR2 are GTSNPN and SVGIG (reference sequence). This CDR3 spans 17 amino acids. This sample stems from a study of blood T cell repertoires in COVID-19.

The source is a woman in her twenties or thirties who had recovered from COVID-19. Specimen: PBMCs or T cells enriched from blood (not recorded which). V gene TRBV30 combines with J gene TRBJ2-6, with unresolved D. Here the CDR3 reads CAWSGDPKHSGANVLTF. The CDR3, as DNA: TGTGCCTGGAGCGGAGACCCCAAGCACTCTGGGGCCAACGTCCTGACTTTC. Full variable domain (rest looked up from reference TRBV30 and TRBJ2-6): SQTIHQWPATLVQPVGSPLSLECTVEGTSNPNLYWYRQAAGRGLQLLFYSVGIGQISSEVPQNLSASRPQDRQFILSSKKLLLSDSGFYLCAWSGDPKHSGANVLTFGAGSRLTVL.